This T cell receptor (beta chain) was recovered during a study of human T cells and chemical hapten exposure. The overall study: TCR yield per sample varied, mainly due to pooled library volumes. Study-wide findings and caveats: DPC sensitization left the count of TCRs above 1 in 1000 unchanged.

CDR3 size: 16 residues. Germline V gene sequence: CDR1 MNHNY, CDR2 SVGAGI (reference sequence). J gave up 3 bases and V 0 bases, and 3 bases lay outside the gene matches. As the library was built, unique molecular identifiers were attached to individual cDNA molecules. How the authors handled the data: Sample TCR counts, which ranged from roughly 23,224 to 750,000, had a median of 95,638. TCRdb reprocessed the RACE reads with MiXCR, giving one entry per CDR3 protein. The V and J calls and clone size come from TCRdb's table, not from the authors' own analysis. The sample lists approximately 59,000 distinct CDR3 sequences; 6% to 7% were seen once. In its sample, this clonotype was seen many times. Its specificity is unknown. Sample time point: healthy volunteer bleed at 6 weeks. Extraction of total RNA was performed on unfractionated whole blood.

The sequenced material came from whole blood. The V gene is TRBV6-6, the J gene TRBJ2-3; 10 nucleotides agree with TRBD1. This clonotype originated in a female donor in good health. Some clones in this sample may be carry-over from other donors' samples. CDR3 DNA: TGTGCCAGCAGTTACTCGTGGGACAGGGGAACAGATACGCAGTATTTT. It codes for CASSYSWDRGTDTQYF.